This T cell receptor beta chain was sequenced during a study of identical twins. Overall study results and limits: Low generation probability was overrepresented in out-of-frame alpha sequences shared by twins.

The germline V gene has CDR1 SGHTS and CDR2 YDEGEE. This CDR3 comprises 14 residues. The V gene lost 4 bases and the J gene lost 7 bases, with 17 bases spanning the gap. Regarding this clonotype: No antigen is known for it.

Via MiXCR, TCRdb re-called the 5' RACE reads, giving one row per CDR3 protein. Among 400,000 to 650,000 distinct CDR3 sequences listed, less than 25% were seen once. These data are also associated with another study on T cells expressing NK-cell markers. As that study records: Several of the donors carried dominant NKG2C+ clonotypes that took up roughly 1.0-8% of their CD8+ T cells.

Sequencing was carried out using CD4+ T cells sorted from blood. The TCR was taken from a woman aged 18 to 35 in good health. This chain uses TRBV5-8 with TRBJ1-1, with a tentative D call TRBD1 (5 bases). CDR3 DNA: TGTGCCAGCAGCCCGGGACCCCCCCGTAATGAAGCTTTCTTT. This sequence encodes CASSPGPPRNEAFF.